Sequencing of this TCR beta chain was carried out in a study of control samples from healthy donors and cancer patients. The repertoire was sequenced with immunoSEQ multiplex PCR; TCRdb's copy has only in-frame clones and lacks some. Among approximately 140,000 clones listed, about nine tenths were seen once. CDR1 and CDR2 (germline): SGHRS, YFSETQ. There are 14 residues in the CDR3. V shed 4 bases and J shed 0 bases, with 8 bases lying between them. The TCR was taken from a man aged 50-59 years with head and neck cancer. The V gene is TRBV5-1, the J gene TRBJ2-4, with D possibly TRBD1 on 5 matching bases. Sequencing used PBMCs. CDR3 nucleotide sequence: TGCGCCAGCAGCGAACAGGTAGCCAAAAACATTCAGTACTTC. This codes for CASSEQVAKNIQYF.